The sequence of this TCR beta chain was determined in a study of blood T cell repertoires in COVID-19. The overall study: The study drew acute and convalescent COVID-19 samples from the United States, Italy and Spain. PBMCs, B-cell-depleted T cells, or T cells were the source of the cDNA or gDNA that made up the material.

This clone has only a few counts. The germline V gene has CDR1 KGHSH and CDR2 LQKENI. Trimming at V came to 4 bases and at J to 2 bases, leaving 6 bases not matched to a gene. The CDR3 spans 15 residues. In the original workflow: Estimation of nucleated cell counts relied on the amplification of reference gene primers. Repertoires were generated with immunoSEQ multiplex PCR, while TCRdb's copy carries only in-frame clones and drops some. The V and J calls and clone size are taken from that table; D and trimming were inferred from the DNA. The sample has 300,000 to 350,000 clones, around nine tenths seen once.

The sequence came from a woman aged 65 to 85 with COVID-19, enrolled during active disease. The chain has TRBV18 and TRBJ2-5; 8 bases match TRBD2. Material for sequencing was peripheral blood. CDR3 in DNA: TGTGCCAGCTCACTAGACTTAGCGGGGCAAGAGACCCAGTACTTC. Protein product: CASSLDLAGQETQYF.